This TCR beta chain is from a study of T cell responses to AZD1222 COVID-19 vaccine. At the level of the study: Second-dose recipients at about 4 or about 12 weeks were treated as one pooled group. Broader study findings: Donors were largely white British and mainly female; clonal diversity was possibly underestimated. Breadth and depth of Spike-specific TCRs rose after two AZD1222 doses. Vaccine-related CD4 TCRs covered spike, predominating at 160-218 and 743-854.

About this clone: No antigen is known for it.

The assay was immunoSEQ multiplex PCR, and TCRdb's table has in-frame clones only and misses some. The data hold 110,000 to 150,000 clones, with 85% to 90% observed a single time. The V and J ends lost 1 base and 10 bases respectively, with 14 bases between them. The germline V gene has CDR1 SGHTA and CDR2 FQGNSA. The CDR3 spans 15 residues. The rearrangement uses TRBV7-2 and TRBJ1-6; tentative D call: TRBD1 (6 bases). Sample: peripheral blood, taken on day 0 of AZD1222 vaccination. This clonotype originated in an adult in good health. CDR3 residues: CASSLVSGVRSPLHF. Written as DNA, the CDR3 is TGTGCCAGCAGCTTAGTTTCAGGGGTACGGTCACCCCTCCACTTT.